Below, one T cell receptor (beta chain) is given with its context. At one end the junction does not follow the germline gene, possibly because of a read error. The data were taken from a study of blood T cell repertoires in COVID-19. Study context: T cells, B-cell-depleted T cells, or PBMCs supplied cDNA or gDNA.

Produced via immunoSEQ multiplex PCR; TCRdb's table is partial and in-frame only. The sample contains around 200,000 clones, approximately 85% of which appear only once. The sequenced sample was peripheral blood. This clonotype was sampled from a man aged 55 to 70 with acute or convalescent COVID-19.

DNA for the CDR3: TGCAGCGCTGAAGCGGGAGCCAAAAATGAGCAGTTCTTC. This translates into CSAEAGAKNEQFF. The chain carries TRBV29-1 and TRBJ2-1, with TRBD2 matching over 8 bases. Germline assignment: CDR1 SQVTM and CDR2 ANQGSEA. The CDR3 loop spans 13 amino acids.